The clone carrying this TCR beta chain appeared a few times. The data belong to a study of read filtering for tumor transcriptome and immune sequencing. This library used roughly 400 ng RNA and molecular barcoded adaptors spanning alpha/delta and beta/gamma chains. In TCRdb, the reads were re-called with MiXCR into one record per CDR3 protein. The data contain under 150,000 distinct CDR3 sequences, roughly 13% of them seen just once; the ten biggest clones take up 8.4%. The germline gives CDR1 SGHDT, CDR2 YYEEEE. J was trimmed by 2 bases and V by 7 bases; bases with no gene match: 10. The CDR3 contains 15 residues.

J is TRBJ2-7 and V is TRBV5-6; 9 nucleotides match TRBD2. This receptor was obtained from a donor aged 40 or older with multiple myeloma. Sequenced input: a population of CD138-negative cells sorted from bone marrow. CDR3 DNA: TGTGCCAGCGGCCCCAGCGGGAGGTATACCTACGAGCAGTACTTC. The encoded protein is CASGPSGRYTYEQYF.